This TCR beta chain is drawn from a study of cytomegalovirus exposure and HLA in healthy donors. The overall study: The 120 validation repertoires, a later analysis reported, used the same platform as the 600 to 700 repertoires from the first cohort.

This table comes from immunoSEQ multiplex PCR, and its TCRdb copy is limited to in-frame clones, with some not included. The repertoire holds roughly 140,000 clones, with almost 90% as singletons. The ends were cut back, 5 bases at V and 0 bases at J, with 8 bases in the middle. The germline V gene has CDR1 SGHAT and CDR2 FQNNGV. This CDR3 contains 14 residues. This TCR was recovered from a woman under 30 in good health and CMV-seropositive. Specimen: PBMCs. The rearrangement uses TRBV11-2 and TRBJ2-1, with TRBD2 as a possible D gene (6 bases). Here the CDR3 reads CASSATSSYNEQFF. The CDR3 DNA follows: TGTGCCAGCAGCGCGACTAGCTCCTACAATGAGCAGTTCTTC. The full variable domain, rest sourced from reference TRBV11-2 and TRBJ2-1, is EAGVAQSPRYKIIEKRQSVAFWCNPISGHATLYWYQQILGQGPKLLIQFQNNGVVDDSQLPKDRFSAERLKGVDSTLKIQPAKLEDSAVYLCASSATSSYNEQFFGPGTRLTVL.